A single sample gave rise to the 11 T cell receptor beta chains below, sequenced in a study of blood T cell repertoires in COVID-19. Assay used: immunoSEQ multiplex PCR; TCRdb lists only in-frame clones, some missing. The data show under 300,000 clones, about 90% seen once. Sequenced material: PBMCs or T cells enriched from blood (not recorded which). The receptors here all came from a human donor in a cohort exposed to, infected with or recovered from COVID-19 (not recorded which). The donor label of this sample is uncertain.

There are a few counts of this clone. This chain's CDR3 is CASSESIAGSSYEQYF. The CDR3 nucleotides are TGCGCCAGCAGTGAGTCCATAGCGGGCTCCTCCTACGAGCAGTACTTC. The chain is built from TRBV10-1 and TRBJ2-7; 7 positions match TRBD2. The junction had 5 bases not matched to a gene; V was cut back by 0 bases and J by 0 bases. Germline CDR1 WNHNN, CDR2 SYGVQD (reference sequence). This CDR3 has 16 amino acids.

The genes are TRBV6-4 and TRBJ2-3; the D gene is possibly TRBD2 (7 bases). CDR1 and CDR2 (germline): MRHNA, SNTAGT. The CDR3 is 13 residues long. Trimming pared 4 bases from V and 8 bases from J, leaving 13 bases between. CDR3 protein: CASSGGGGGTQYF. The CDR3 DNA sequence: TGTGCCAGCAGTGGCGGGGGCGGCGGTACGCAGTATTTT.

The chain links TRBV10-3 to TRBJ1-4, with a possible D match to TRBD1 (5 bases). The CDR3 sequence is 17 residues long. V was pared by 6 bases and J by 2 bases, with 19 bases between. Germline lookup yields CDR1 ENHRY and CDR2 SYGVKD. CDR3 nucleotide sequence: TGTGCCATCAGCGGGGGGTGGGCCGATGGGACTAATGAAAAACTGTTTTTT. It translates to CAISGGWADGTNEKLFF.

The chain uses TRBV7-2 and TRBJ1-6, with 8 positions matching TRBD1. Germline V gene lookup returns CDR1 SGHTA and CDR2 FQGNSA. The CDR3 spans 17 residues. The trim removed 5 bases at V and 10 bases at J, leaving 16 bases unmatched. The CDR3 nucleotides are TGTGCCAGCAGCAGGACCGGGACAGGACGGTTAGACTCACCCCTCCACTTT. Amino acids: CASSRTGTGRLDSPLHF.

Remarks on this clone: Sequence at one end of the junction differs from germline and may be a read error. The chain employs TRBV2 and TRBJ2-5, with D maybe TRBD1 (6 bases). Per the germline V gene, CDR1 is SNHLY and CDR2 is FYNNEI. This CDR3 is built from 13 residues. CDR3 amino acids: CASSDLGAETQYF. The CDR3 DNA sequence: TGTGCTAGCAGTGATTTGGGGGCAGAGACCCAGTACTTC.

CDR3 in amino acids: CASSEMTGNQPQHF. CDR3 nucleotide sequence: TGTGCCAGCAGTGAAATGACAGGCAATCAGCCCCAGCATTTT. V gene TRBV2 combines with J gene TRBJ1-5, with D possibly being TRBD1 (5 bases). The CDR3 is 14 amino acids. V was cut by 2 bases and J by 2 bases, with 7 bases left in between. The V gene's germline CDR1 is SNHLY and CDR2 FYNNEI.

V and J are TRBV2 and TRBJ1-3; tentative D call: TRBD1 (6 bases). Trimming cost V 5 bases and J 8 bases, with 22 bases left between them. Per the germline V gene, CDR1 is SNHLY and CDR2 is FYNNEI. The length of the CDR3 is 16 residues. CDR3 amino acids: CASSPQAWDIAHTIYF. The DNA of the CDR3 is TGTGCCAGCAGTCCGCAGGCCTGGGACATCGCCCACACCATATATTTT. The full variable domain, completed using reference TRBV2 and TRBJ1-3, is EPEVTQTPSHQVTQMGQEVILRCVPISNHLYFYWYRQILGQKVEFLVSFYNNEISEKSEIFDDQFSVERPDGSNFTLKIRSTKLEDSAMYFCASSPQAWDIAHTIYFGEGSWLTVV.

The rearrangement uses TRBV9 and TRBJ2-3; weak D call: TRBD2 (6 bases). This CDR3 is 15 amino acids long. Trimming took off 0 bases at V and 1 base at J, with 9 bases between the two ends. Germline CDR1 and CDR2: SGDLS and YYNGEE. In DNA form, the CDR3 reads TGTGCCAGCAGCGTAGCGGGGGACCGCACAGATACGCAGTATTTT. Translating gives CASSVAGDRTDTQYF.

This chain joins TRBV11-2 and TRBJ1-2; tentatively, D is TRBD1 (6 bases). V gave up 1 base and J gave up 11 bases, with 14 bases separating them. The length of the CDR3 is 13 residues. Germline assignment: CDR1 SGHAT and CDR2 FQNNGV. The CDR3 nucleotides are TGTGCCAGCAGCTTAGGGGGGCTTCCTGGGTACACCTTC. Translating it yields CASSLGGLPGYTF.

The chain has TRBV7-9 and TRBJ1-2; D gene uncertain. The germline CDR1 and CDR2 sequences are SEHNR and FQNEAQ (reference sequence). V lost 0 bases and J lost 0, with 5 bases in between. This CDR3 is built from 14 residues. CDR3 loop: CASSLAAANYGYTF. Written as DNA, the CDR3 is TGTGCCAGCAGCTTAGCGGCAGCTAACTATGGCTACACCTTC.

The J gene is TRBJ1-6, the V gene TRBV30; 9 bases line up with TRBD1. Germline CDR1 and CDR2: GTSNPN and SVGIG (reference sequence). V dropped 1 base and J dropped 6; count of bases not matched to a gene: 13. The CDR3 sequence is 18 residues long. The CDR3 loop is CAWSATGGLLKINSPLHF. Here the CDR3 DNA reads TGTGCCTGGAGTGCCACAGGGGGCCTATTAAAGATTAATTCACCCCTCCACTTT.